This T cell receptor (beta chain) was identified in a study of T cells expressing NK-cell markers. Study at large: Underlying the TCR beta repertoires were sorted CD3+CD56+NKG2C+, CD3+CD56+NKG2C- and CD3+CD56-NKG2C+ T cells.

To note about this clonotype: Antigen: not known.

Reprocessing the 5' RACE reads, TCRdb reports a single entry for every CDR3 protein and omits DNA. Recorded for this sample: about 160,000 distinct CDR3 sequences. The CDR3 has 14 residues. Germline V gene sequence: CDR1 SGHAT, CDR2 FQDESV (reference sequence). Study results and limitations: Each of 5 to 7 donors carried dominant NKG2C+ clonotypes accounting for roughly 1.0-8% of CD8+ T cells. In a few donors, dominant clonotypes made up roughly 28.3-65% of CD3+CD56-NKG2C+ cells.

The gene calls are TRBV11-1 and TRBJ2-7; the D gene TCRdb calls, TRBD1, cannot be checked with no DNA. The receptor comes from a man aged 18 to 69 in good health. The sequenced sample consisted of blood T cells: a sorted CD56 or NKG2C T cell subset, CD4+ or CD8+ T cells, or bulk PBMC T cells (not recorded which). The CDR3 spells CASSYLGGAYEQYF.